What follows are 14 T cell receptor beta chains derived from one specimen sequenced in a study of hypomethylating agent response in myelodysplastic syndrome. TCRdb keeps only in-frame clones here, not all; method: immunoSEQ multiplex PCR. The sample comprises around 5,100 clones, approximately 81% of which are singletons, and approximately 15% rests with the top ten. The sample consisted of bone marrow, taken before or after starting hypomethylating agent treatment for myelodysplastic syndrome (not recorded which). The source is a human donor with myelodysplastic syndrome.

V is TRBV5-1 and J is TRBJ2-5, with 8 bases matching TRBD2. J was trimmed by 2 bases and V by 2 bases; bases with no gene match: 8. There are 16 residues in the CDR3. Germline V gene lookup returns CDR1 SGHRS and CDR2 YFSETQ. The CDR3 region has the DNA TGCGCCAGCAGCTTTCAAGAGCGGGGGATACAAGAGACCCAGTACTTC. Protein sequence: CASSFQERGIQETQYF.

This rearrangement joins TRBV5-6 to TRBJ2-7; 10 positions match TRBD1. The CDR3 is 13 residues long. The germline V gene encodes CDR1 SGHDT and CDR2 YYEEEE. The junction had 7 bases not matched to a gene; V was cut back by 4 bases and J by 9 bases. CDR3 loop: CASSQDRGPGQYF. CDR3 coding DNA: TGTGCCAGCAGCCAAGACAGGGGGCCAGGGCAGTACTTC.

This clone was picked up a small number of times. The rearrangement joins TRBV13 to TRBJ1-2, with 7 bases fitting TRBD1. J gave up 4 bases and V 4 bases, and 9 bases lay outside the gene matches. Germline V gene lookup returns CDR1 PRHDT and CDR2 FYEKMQ (reference sequence). CDR3 length: 15 residues. CDR3 coding DNA: TGTGCCAGCAGCTCGAACCCGACAGGGATCTATGGCTACACCTTC. It translates to CASSSNPTGIYGYTF.

The V gene is TRBV27, the J gene TRBJ2-7; the match to TRBD2 covers 8 bases. Losses at the gene ends were 1 base for V and 4 bases for J; bases not matched to a gene: 3. From germline, CDR1 is MNHEY and CDR2 SMNVEV (reference sequence). This CDR3 region has 14 residues. CDR3 DNA: TGTGCCAGCAGTTTATTAGCGGGGAGTTACGAGCAGTACTTC. Its protein product is CASSLLAGSYEQYF.

This clone was seen only a few times. CDR3 loop: CASSRVGTSGGQGEQFF. CDR3 nucleotide sequence: TGTGCCAGCAGTAGGGTAGGGACTAGCGGGGGGCAGGGTGAGCAGTTCTTC. The chain uses TRBV2 and TRBJ2-1; 15 positions match TRBD2. The germline gives CDR1 SNHLY, CDR2 FYNNEI. The CDR3 runs 17 residues. The junction had 11 bases not matched to a gene; V was cut back by 5 bases and J by 9 bases.

The genes are TRBV19 and TRBJ2-3, with D unresolved. Germline V CDR1 and CDR2: LNHDA, SQIVND (reference sequence). The CDR3 totals 11 residues. V lost 4 bases and J 6 bases, leaving 5 bases between the germline ends. The CDR3 here is CASSRSDTQYF. The CDR3 DNA is TGTGCCAGTAGTAGGTCGGATACGCAGTATTTT.

The chain carries TRBV30 and TRBJ2-5; D is ambiguous. The V end lost 0 bases, the J end lost 1 base, and 6 bases lay between the germline ends. Germline V CDR1 and CDR2: GTSNPN, SVGIG (reference sequence). This CDR3 contains 13 residues. In DNA form, the CDR3 reads TGTGCCTGGAGTGTACGGACCCAAGAGACCCAGTACTTC. Amino acid sequence: CAWSVRTQETQYF.

The chain combines TRBV5-4 with TRBJ2-7, with 8 bases aligning to TRBD2. J gave up 3 bases and V 0 bases, and 5 bases lay outside the gene matches. Germline values: CDR1 SGHNT, CDR2 YYREEE (reference sequence). CDR3 length: 15 amino acids. CDR3 nucleotide sequence: TGTGCCAGCAGCTTGGAACGGGGGGGCATCTACGAGCAGTACTTC. Translating gives CASSLERGGIYEQYF.

The chain combines TRBV6-5 with TRBJ1-1; D gene ambiguous. The CDR3 loop spans 15 amino acids. Per the germline V gene, CDR1 is MNHEY and CDR2 is SVGAGI. V shed 0 bases and J shed 0 bases, with 8 bases lying between them. As DNA, the CDR3 is TGTGCCAGCAGTTACTCGACGGGGATGAACACTGAAGCTTTCTTT. Translation: CASSYSTGMNTEAFF.

V usage is TRBV13 and J usage is TRBJ2-1, with D possibly being TRBD1 or TRBD2 (5 bases each). Deletions cut 1 base from V and 7 bases from J, with 14 bases between. Germline V gene sequence: CDR1 PRHDT, CDR2 FYEKMQ (reference sequence). The CDR3 sequence is 15 residues long. In DNA form, the CDR3 reads TGTGCCAGCAGCTTAGACGTCGGCGAGGGGAATGAGCAGTTCTTC. Protein: CASSLDVGEGNEQFF.

The chain is built from TRBV6-5 and TRBJ2-3; no clear D. Trimming took off 5 bases at V and 0 bases at J, with 12 bases between the two ends. Germline values: CDR1 MNHEY, CDR2 SVGAGI. The CDR3 contains 15 residues. In DNA form, the CDR3 reads TGTGCCAGCAGTAACACCCGATCTAGCACAGATACGCAGTATTTT. Translating it yields CASSNTRSSTDTQYF.

This clone is a singleton in its sample. The V call is TRBV4-1, the J call TRBJ1-1; TRBD1 is a possible D gene (6 bases). This CDR3 is 16 amino acids long. The germline V gene has CDR1 MGHRA and CDR2 YSYEKL. The V gene lost 2 bases and the J gene lost 4 bases, with 17 bases spanning the gap. This chain's CDR3 is CASSQLGGQGITEAFF. DNA for the CDR3: TGCGCCAGCAGCCAACTGGGGGGGCAGGGGATCACTGAAGCTTTCTTT.

The chain is built from TRBV7-9 and TRBJ2-1; D ambiguous. The V end lost 6 bases, the J end lost 0 bases, and 12 bases lay between the germline ends. Looked up from germline, CDR1 is SEHNR and CDR2 is FQNEAQ (reference sequence). CDR3 size: 15 residues. Here the CDR3 DNA reads TGTGCCAGCAGATCAACGGGTTCCTCCTACAATGAGCAGTTCTTC. Translated, it gives CASRSTGSSYNEQFF.

The gene calls are TRBV28 and TRBJ1-5, with D possibly matching TRBD1 (5 bases). This CDR3 is built from 16 residues. The germline CDR1 and CDR2 sequences are MDHEN and SYDVKM. Trimming stripped 5 bases from V and 4 bases from J, with 18 bases between. The CDR3 DNA sequence: TGTGCCAGCAGTCGACCTAGTGACAGCCCAAATCAGCCCCAGCATTTT. Residues: CASSRPSDSPNQPQHF.